This T cell receptor (beta chain) appears in the sequencing data of a study of OX40 agonist ivuxolimab in advanced cancers. Study summary: It was permissible to have had prior anti-PD-1, anti-PD-L1 or anti-CTLA-4 therapy, and around 43% had some.

Here immunoSEQ multiplex PCR was the method, and the copy in TCRdb shows in-frame clones only, minus some. The sample lists 71,000 or so clones; roughly 81% were seen once. Germline V lookup: CDR1 SGHRS, CDR2 YFSETQ. The V end was cut by 4 bases, the J end by 2 bases, with 10 bases between. The CDR3 is 14 amino acids. This clone has only one observation. The sample here was CD4+ or CD8+ T cells sorted from blood, taken in a trial of the OX40 agonist ivuxolimab. This TCR was sampled from an adult with an advanced solid tumor such as melanoma, head and neck, liver or kidney cancer. The chain combines TRBV5-1 with TRBJ1-5; D uncertain. The CDR3 DNA sequence: TGCGCCAGCAGCCCCGGCGGGGGCAATCAGCCCCAGCATTTT. Its translation: CASSPGGGNQPQHF.